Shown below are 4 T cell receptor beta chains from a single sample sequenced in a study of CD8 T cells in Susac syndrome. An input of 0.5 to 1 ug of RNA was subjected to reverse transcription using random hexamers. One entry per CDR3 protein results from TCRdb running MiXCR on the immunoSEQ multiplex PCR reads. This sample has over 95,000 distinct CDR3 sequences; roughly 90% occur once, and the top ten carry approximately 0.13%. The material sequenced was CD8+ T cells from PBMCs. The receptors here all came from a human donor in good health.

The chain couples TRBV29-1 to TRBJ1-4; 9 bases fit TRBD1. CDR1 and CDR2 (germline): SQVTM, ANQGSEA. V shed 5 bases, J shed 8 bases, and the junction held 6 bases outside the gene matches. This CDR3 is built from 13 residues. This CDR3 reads CSVLDRGREKLFF. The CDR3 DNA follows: TGCAGCGTTCTGGACAGGGGAAGGGAAAAACTGTTTTTT.

This chain's CDR3 is CASRHLGQGATGELFF. The CDR3 DNA follows: TGTGCCAGCAGACACCTGGGACAGGGGGCAACCGGGGAGCTGTTTTTT. The V and J genes are TRBV12-3 or TRBV12-4 and TRBJ2-2, with 12 bases that match TRBD1. This CDR3 has 16 amino acids. Unmatched junction bases numbered 7, after V lost 6 bases and J lost 5 bases.

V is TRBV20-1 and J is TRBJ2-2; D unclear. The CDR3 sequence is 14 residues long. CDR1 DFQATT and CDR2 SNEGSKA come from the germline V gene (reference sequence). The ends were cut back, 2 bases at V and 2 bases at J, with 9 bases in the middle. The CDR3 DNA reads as TGCAGTGCTAGACCGGTGTCAAACACCGGGGAGCTGTTTTTT. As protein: CSARPVSNTGELFF.

This chain's CDR3 is CASSFNRLSYEQYF. In DNA form, the CDR3 reads TGTGCCAGCAGCTTCAACAGACTCTCCTACGAGCAGTACTTC. This chain connects TRBV7-2 to TRBJ2-7; no clear D. CDR3 length: 14 amino acids. Germline V lookup: CDR1 SGHTA, CDR2 FQGNSA. Trimming cost V 3 bases and J 0 bases, with 9 bases left between them.